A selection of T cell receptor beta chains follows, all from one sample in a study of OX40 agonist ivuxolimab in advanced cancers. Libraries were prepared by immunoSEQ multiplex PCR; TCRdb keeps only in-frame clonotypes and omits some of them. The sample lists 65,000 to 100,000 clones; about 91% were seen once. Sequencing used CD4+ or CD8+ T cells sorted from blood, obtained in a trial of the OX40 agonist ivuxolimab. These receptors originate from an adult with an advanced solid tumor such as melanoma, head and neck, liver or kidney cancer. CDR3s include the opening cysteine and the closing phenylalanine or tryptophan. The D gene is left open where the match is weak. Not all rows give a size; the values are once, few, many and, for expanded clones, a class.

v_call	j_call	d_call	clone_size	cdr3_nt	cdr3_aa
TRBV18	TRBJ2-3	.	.	TGTGCCAGCTCACCGATGAGCGGGACAGATACGCAGTATTTT	CASSPMSGTDTQYF
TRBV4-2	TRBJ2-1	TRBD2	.	TGTGCCAGCAGCCCGGGGCTAGCGGAGGGGTTTTTCAATGAGCAGTTCTTC	CASSPGLAEGFFNEQFF
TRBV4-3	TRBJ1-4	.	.	TGCGCCAGCAGCCAAGGGGATTGGGCGGATAATGAAAAACTGTTTTTT	CASSQGDWADNEKLFF
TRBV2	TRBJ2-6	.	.	TGTGCCAGCAGTGATGGGGTTAGCTCTGGGGCCAACGTCCTGACTTTC	CASSDGVSSGANVLTF
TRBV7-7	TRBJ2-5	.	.	TGTGCTAGCAGCCCCCCCCAGGGGCGGGAGACCCAGTACTTC	CASSPPQGRETQYF
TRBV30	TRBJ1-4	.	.	TGTGCCTGGAGTGGTAGGGGCGCGTCTAATGAAAAACTGTTTTTT	CAWSGRGASNEKLFF
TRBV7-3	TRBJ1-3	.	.	TGTGCCAGCAGCCGGAGTGGGGGGTCCGGAACTGGAAACACCATATATTTT	CASSRSGGSGTGNTIYF
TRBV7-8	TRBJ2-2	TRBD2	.	TGTGCCAGCAGCCGACTGGGGCTAGCGGGTACCGGGGAGCTGTTTTTT	CASSRLGLAGTGELFF
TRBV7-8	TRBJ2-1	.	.	TGTGCCAGCAGCTTAGGCAGGTACAATGAGCAGTTCTTC	CASSLGRYNEQFF
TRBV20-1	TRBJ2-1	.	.	TGCAGTGCTAGCCCGGGGCATGAGCAGTTCTTC	CSASPGHEQFF
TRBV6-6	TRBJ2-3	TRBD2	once	TGTGCCAGCAGTTATTCTAGCGGGAGAGAGGATACGCAGTATTTT	CASSYSSGREDTQYF
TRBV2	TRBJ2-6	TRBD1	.	TGTGCCAGTCGACGGGACAGTGCAGCCTCTGGGGCCAACGTCCTGACTTTC	CASRRDSAASGANVLTF
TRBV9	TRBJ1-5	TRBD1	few	TGTGCCAGCAGCGCCGGGACAGGGGGCAACAATCAGCCCCAGCATTTT	CASSAGTGGNNQPQHF
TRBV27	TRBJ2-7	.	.	TGTGCCAGCAGTTTAGCCCCCCCGGTACTCGGGTCCTACGAGCAGTACTTC	CASSLAPPVLGSYEQYF
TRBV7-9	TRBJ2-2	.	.	TGTGCCAGCAGGAACAGGGATACCGGGGAGCTGTTTTTT	CASRNRDTGELFF
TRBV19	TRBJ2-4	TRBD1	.	TGTGCCAGTAGTATAGGCTTCGGGACAGGGGTAGCCAAAAACATTCAGTACTTC	CASSIGFGTGVAKNIQYF
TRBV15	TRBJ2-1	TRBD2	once	TGTGCCACCAGCAGAGATATAGGGCGGGAGGGCCGATCCTACAATGAGCAGTTCTTC	CATSRDIGREGRSYNEQFF
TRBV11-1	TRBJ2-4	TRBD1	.	TGTGCCAGCAGGGAAACAGGGGGGTCAACCAAAAACATTCAGTACTTC	CASRETGGSTKNIQYF
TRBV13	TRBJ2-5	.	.	TGTGCCAGCAGCTTAGGCCTGCGAGGAGAGACCCAGTACTTC	CASSLGLRGETQYF
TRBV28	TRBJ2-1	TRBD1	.	TGTGCCAGCAGTTTACCGGACAGGGGCCTATGGTTCTTC	CASSLPDRGLWFF
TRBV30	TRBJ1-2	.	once	TGTGCCTGGAGTGGGTTCGGCAGGGACTATGGCTACACCTTC	CAWSGFGRDYGYTF
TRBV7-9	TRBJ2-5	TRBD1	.	TGTGCCAGCAGCCCACAGGGGGGAAAGGTGACCCAGTACTTC	CASSPQGGKVTQYF
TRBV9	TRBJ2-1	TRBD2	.	TGTGCCAGCAGCACTAGCGGGAGTAAGCAGTTCTTC	CASSTSGSKQFF
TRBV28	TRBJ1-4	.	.	TGTGCCAGCAGCCCCGACAGGGAAAAACTGTTTTTT	CASSPDREKLFF
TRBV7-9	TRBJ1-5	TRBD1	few	TGTGCCAGCAGCTTAGGAACGACAGGGTTGGAGGGCAATCAGCCCCAGCATTTT	CASSLGTTGLEGNQPQHF
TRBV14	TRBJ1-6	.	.	TGTGCCAGCAGCCAAGATGGAGGGAACTATAATTCACCCCTCCACTTT	CASSQDGGNYNSPLHF
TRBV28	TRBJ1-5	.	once	TGTGCCAGCAGTTTATCGGTCTTGGGCCAGCCCCAGCATTTT	CASSLSVLGQPQHF
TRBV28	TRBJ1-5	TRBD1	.	TGTGCCAGCAGTCTAGGACAGGGTATGAATCAGCCCCAGCATTTT	CASSLGQGMNQPQHF
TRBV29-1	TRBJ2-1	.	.	TGCAGCGTTGAAAAGCCCCCTTACAATGAGCAGTTCTTC	CSVEKPPYNEQFF
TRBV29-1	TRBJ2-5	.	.	TGCAGCGTACCTACCACTAGTCAGGGAGAGACCCAGTACTTC	CSVPTTSQGETQYF
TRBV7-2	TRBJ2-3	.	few	TGTGCCAGCAGCTCACGTCCGGGGCCAGATACGCAGTATTTT	CASSSRPGPDTQYF
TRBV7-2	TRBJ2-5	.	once	TGTGCCAGCAGCTTAGGGAATCGAGAGACCCAGTACTTC	CASSLGNRETQYF
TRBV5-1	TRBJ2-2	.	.	TGCGCCAGCAGCCCAACGGGGGGCGGGAACACCGGGGAGCTGTTTTTT	CASSPTGGGNTGELFF
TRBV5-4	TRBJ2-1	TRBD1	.	TGTGCCAGCAGCGCAATACAGGGGTCACCGGGTGAGCAGTTCTTC	CASSAIQGSPGEQFF
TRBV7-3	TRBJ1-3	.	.	TGTGCCAGCAGCTCCCAAATGGGTCCTGGAAACACCATATATTTT	CASSSQMGPGNTIYF
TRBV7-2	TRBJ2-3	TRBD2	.	TGTGCCAGCAGCTCCCTAGCGGGAGGGTCGGATACGCAGTATTTT	CASSSLAGGSDTQYF
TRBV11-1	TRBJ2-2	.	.	TGTGCCAGCAGCCCTTCCGGGAGAGGCACCGGGGAGCTGTTTTTT	CASSPSGRGTGELFF
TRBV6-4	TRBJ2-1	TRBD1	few	TGTGCCAGCAGTGCTCTCGGACAGGGAGGCAATGAGCAGTTCTTC	CASSALGQGGNEQFF
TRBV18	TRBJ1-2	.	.	TGTGCCAGCTCACCACAAAGGGGAGGAAACTATGGCTACACCTTC	CASSPQRGGNYGYTF
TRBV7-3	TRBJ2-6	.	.	TGTGCCAGCAGCCACGGTTTAACCGAGGGGGCCAACGTCCTGACTTTC	CASSHGLTEGANVLTF
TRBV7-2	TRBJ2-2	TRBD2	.	TGTGCCAGCAGCCCTACCGGGACTAGCGGCGGGGAGCTGTTTTTT	CASSPTGTSGGELFF
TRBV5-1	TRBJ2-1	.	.	TGCGCCAGCAGTACAAGGGGCCATGAGCAGTTCTTC	CASSTRGHEQFF
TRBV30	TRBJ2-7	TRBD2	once	TGTGCCTGGAGTCCGAACCTAGCGGGAGGGCCCTACGAGCAGTACTTC	CAWSPNLAGGPYEQYF
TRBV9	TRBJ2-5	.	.	TGTGCCAGCAGCCTAGGAGAGACCCAGTACTTC	CASSLGETQYF
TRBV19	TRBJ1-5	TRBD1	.	TGTGCCAGTAGTCAATTCCGGGACAGGGTAGGCAGAGATCAGCCCCAGCATTTT	CASSQFRDRVGRDQPQHF
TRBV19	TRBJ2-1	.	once	TGTGCCAGTAGTATGCTCAGGGGGGTAAGCGGTCCGAGCTTTGAGCAGTTCTTC	CASSMLRGVSGPSFEQFF
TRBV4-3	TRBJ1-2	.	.	TGCGCCAGCAGCCAAGATCCGGGACGGACCTATGGCTACACCTTC	CASSQDPGRTYGYTF
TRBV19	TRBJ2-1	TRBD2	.	TGTGCCAGCCAGCGGGAGCCCTACAATGAGCAGTTCTTC	CASQREPYNEQFF
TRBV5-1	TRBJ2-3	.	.	TGCGCCAGCAGCACGACTAGAGGAGTGGCAGATACGCAGTATTTT	CASSTTRGVADTQYF
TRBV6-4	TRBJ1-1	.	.	TGTGCCAGCAGTGGGGTGGGCGGTGAAGCTTTCTTT	CASSGVGGEAFF
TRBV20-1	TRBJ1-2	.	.	TGCAGTGCTAGAATGATGGGGGGCTACACCTTC	CSARMMGGYTF
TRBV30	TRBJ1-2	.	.	TGTGCCTGGTCCAGGGTGGAAAATGGCTACACCTTC	CAWSRVENGYTF